This is a list of T cell receptor beta chains from one sample in a study of early T cells in non-severe SARS-CoV-2 infection. TCRdb reprocessed the 5' RACE reads via MiXCR and lists one record per CDR3 protein. The table has 55,000 to 75,000 distinct CDR3 sequences, around 13% seen once. Sequencing used whole blood. These receptors all stem from an adult who was a healthcare worker with PCR-confirmed SARS-CoV-2 infection or an uninfected control (not recorded which). CDR3s include the opening cysteine and the closing phenylalanine or tryptophan. Fields, in order: D gene, V gene, CDR3 length, J gene, CDR3 protein. The D gene is left open where the match is weak.

>.|TRBV11-2|15|TRBJ2-1
CASSPGEGQVNEQFF
>TRBD1|TRBV11-2|14|TRBJ1-2
CASSPRQGGAGYTF
>TRBD1|TRBV27|14|TRBJ1-1
CASQEIDRATEAFF
>TRBD1|TRBV9|13|TRBJ1-1
CASSVVTGTEAFF
>.|TRBV28|15|TRBJ1-1
CASSFLSGTNTEAFF
>TRBD1|TRBV11-3|14|TRBJ2-1
CASSPGGRDNEQFF
>TRBD1|TRBV3-1|16|TRBJ2-5
CASSQDWRTGDETQYF
>.|TRBV12-3/TRBV12-4|16|TRBJ2-3
CASSSSPPSSTDTQYF
>.|TRBV6-2/TRBV6-3|15|TRBJ1-4
CASSSWTANGEKLFF
>.|TRBV28|14|TRBJ2-1
CAHSGAGLDNEQFF
>.|TRBV3-1|17|TRBJ2-1
CASSQDAEAVAYNEQFF
>TRBD1|TRBV19|18|TRBJ1-3
CASTLASSGTASGNTIYF
>TRBD1|TRBV12-3/TRBV12-4|17|TRBJ1-1
CASRNPGQGTVATEAFF
>.|TRBV29-1|14|TRBJ2-4
CSAYRLGPENIQYF
>TRBD1|TRBV28|15|TRBJ2-7
CASSLTGEWSYEQYF